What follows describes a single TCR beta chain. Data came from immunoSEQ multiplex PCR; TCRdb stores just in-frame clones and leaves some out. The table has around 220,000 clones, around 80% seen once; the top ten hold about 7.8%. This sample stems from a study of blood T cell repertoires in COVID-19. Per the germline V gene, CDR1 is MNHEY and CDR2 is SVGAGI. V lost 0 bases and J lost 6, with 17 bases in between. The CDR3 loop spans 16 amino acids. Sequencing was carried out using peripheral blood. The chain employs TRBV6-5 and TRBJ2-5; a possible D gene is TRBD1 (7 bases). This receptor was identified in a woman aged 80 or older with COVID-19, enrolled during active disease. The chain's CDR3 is CASSYSAEGARKTQYF. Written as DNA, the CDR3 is TGTGCCAGCAGTTACTCAGCGGAGGGGGCGAGGAAGACCCAGTACTTC.